A single T cell receptor (beta chain) is shown here with its context. This entry comes from a study of T cells in localized non-small cell lung cancer. Sequencing used immunoSEQ multiplex PCR; TCRdb keeps in-frame clones, though not all of them. The table shows tens of thousands of clones, with more than 85% occurring only once. V dropped 1 base and J dropped 1 base, with 5 bases sitting between them. The CDR3 loop spans 13 amino acids. Germline assignment: CDR1 SGDLS and CDR2 YYNGEE. This specimen was peripheral blood, taken before any cancer treatment. The rearrangement joins TRBV9 to TRBJ1-1; no firm D call. This TCR was recovered from a man between 40 and 69 years old with stage I lung adenocarcinoma. The CDR3: CASSVPRNTEAFF. CDR3 nucleotide sequence: TGTGCCAGCAGCGTACCCAGGAACACTGAAGCTTTCTTT.